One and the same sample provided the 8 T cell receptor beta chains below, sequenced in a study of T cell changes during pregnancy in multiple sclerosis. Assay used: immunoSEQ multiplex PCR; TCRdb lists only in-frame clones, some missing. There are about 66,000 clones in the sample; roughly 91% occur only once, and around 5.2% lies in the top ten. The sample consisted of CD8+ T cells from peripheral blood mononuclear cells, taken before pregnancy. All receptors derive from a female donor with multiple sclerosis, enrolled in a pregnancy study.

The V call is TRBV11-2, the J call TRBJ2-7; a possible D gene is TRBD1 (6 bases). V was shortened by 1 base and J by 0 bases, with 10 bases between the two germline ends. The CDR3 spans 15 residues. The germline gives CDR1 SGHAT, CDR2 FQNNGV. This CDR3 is CASSLGRGPSYEQYF. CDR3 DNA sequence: TGTGCCAGCAGCTTAGGCAGGGGCCCCTCCTACGAGCAGTACTTC.

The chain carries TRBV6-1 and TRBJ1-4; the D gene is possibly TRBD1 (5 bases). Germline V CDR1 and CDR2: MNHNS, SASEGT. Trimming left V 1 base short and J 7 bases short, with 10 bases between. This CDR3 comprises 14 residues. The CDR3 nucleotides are TGTGCCAGCAGTGAAGATCCAGGGATTGAAAAACTGTTTTTT. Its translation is CASSEDPGIEKLFF.

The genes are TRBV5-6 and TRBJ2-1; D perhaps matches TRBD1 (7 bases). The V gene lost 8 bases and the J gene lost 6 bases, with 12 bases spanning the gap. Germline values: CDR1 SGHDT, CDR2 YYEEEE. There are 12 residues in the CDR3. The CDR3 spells CASQGGGNEQFF. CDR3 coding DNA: TGTGCCAGTCAGGGGGGTGGCAATGAGCAGTTCTTC.

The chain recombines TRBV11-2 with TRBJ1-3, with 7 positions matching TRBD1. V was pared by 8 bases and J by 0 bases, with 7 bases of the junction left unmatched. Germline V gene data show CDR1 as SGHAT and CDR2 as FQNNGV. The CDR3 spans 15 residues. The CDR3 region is CASARQGISGNTIYF. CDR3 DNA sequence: TGTGCCAGCGCACGACAGGGAATCTCTGGAAACACCATATATTTT.

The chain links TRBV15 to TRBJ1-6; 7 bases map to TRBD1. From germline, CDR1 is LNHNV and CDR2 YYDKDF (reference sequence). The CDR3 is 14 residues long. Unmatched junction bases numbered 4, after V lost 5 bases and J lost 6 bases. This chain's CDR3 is CATSGRDSNSPLHF. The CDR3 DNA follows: TGTGCCACCAGCGGAAGGGACAGTAATTCACCCCTCCACTTT.

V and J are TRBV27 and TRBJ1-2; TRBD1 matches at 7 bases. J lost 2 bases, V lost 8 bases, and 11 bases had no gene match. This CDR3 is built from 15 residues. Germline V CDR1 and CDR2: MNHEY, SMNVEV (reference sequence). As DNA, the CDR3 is TGTGCCAGCTCTACTCAGGGGGTTAGAAACTATGGCTACACCTTC. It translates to CASSTQGVRNYGYTF.

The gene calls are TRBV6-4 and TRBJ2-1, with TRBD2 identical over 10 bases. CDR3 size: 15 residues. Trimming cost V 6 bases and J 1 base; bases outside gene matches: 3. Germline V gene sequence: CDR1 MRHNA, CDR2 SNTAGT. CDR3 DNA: TGTGCCAGCAGGGCACTAGCGGGGTCCTACAATGAGCAGTTCTTC. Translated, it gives CASRALAGSYNEQFF.

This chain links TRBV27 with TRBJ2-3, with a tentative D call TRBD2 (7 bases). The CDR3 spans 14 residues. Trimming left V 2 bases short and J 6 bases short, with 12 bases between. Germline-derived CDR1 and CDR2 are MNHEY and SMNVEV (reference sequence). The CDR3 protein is CASSLGGARDTQYF. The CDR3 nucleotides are TGTGCCAGCAGTTTAGGGGGGGCCAGGGATACGCAGTATTTT.